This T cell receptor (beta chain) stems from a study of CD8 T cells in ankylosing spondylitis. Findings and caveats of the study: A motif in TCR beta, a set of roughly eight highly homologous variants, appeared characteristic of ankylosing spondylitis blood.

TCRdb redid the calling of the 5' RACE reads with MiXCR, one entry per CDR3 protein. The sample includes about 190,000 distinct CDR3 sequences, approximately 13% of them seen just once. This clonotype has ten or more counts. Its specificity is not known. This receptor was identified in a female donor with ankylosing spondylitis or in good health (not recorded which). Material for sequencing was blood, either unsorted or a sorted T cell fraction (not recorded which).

The CDR3 DNA reads as TGTGCCAGCAGCTTTTCCGAGTCGACCTACAATGAGCAGTTCTTC. This translates into CASSFSESTYNEQFF. The rearrangement links TRBV7-9 to TRBJ2-1; D remains unclear. CDR1 is SEHNR, CDR2 FQNEAQ, per germline (reference sequence). This CDR3 spans 15 amino acids. With 3 bases removed from V and 2 bases from J, the gap between germline ends came to 11 bases.